This T cell receptor beta chain was recorded in a study of Ad26.COV2.S vaccination and SARS-CoV-2 variants. Study as a whole: Each vaccinee took Ad26.COV2.S intramuscularly, once or twice 56 days apart. General study results and limits: It is possible that the TCR breadth and depth analyses underestimated the total T cell responses.

As to treatment: 19 received Ad26.COV2.S at low or high dose, single or two shots; about 5 received placebo; per-sample allocation not given. Sampling was performed 63 days after the first vaccine or placebo injection. Between the trimmed V and J ends, which lost 5 bases and 3 bases, there was a span of 13 bases. CDR1 and CDR2 (germline): SNHLY, FYNNEI. The CDR3 length is 14 residues. In the case of this clone: What it binds is unknown. The same CDR3 can be traced to other DNA sequences in this sample.

Sequenced by immunoSEQ multiplex PCR; TCRdb stores in-frame clones only, minus some. The sample carries around 450,000 clones, roughly 90% recorded once. V and J are TRBV2 and TRBJ2-5; a possible D gene is TRBD1 (5 bases). The material sequenced was peripheral blood, taken in a trial of Ad26.COV2.S vaccine versus placebo. This clonotype originated in a person between 18 and 65 years old who received the Ad26.COV2.S COVID-19 vaccine or a placebo. CDR3 sequence (DNA): TGTGCCAGCAGTCGGCAGGGTATTGAAGAGACCCAGTACTTC. Its protein is CASSRQGIEETQYF.